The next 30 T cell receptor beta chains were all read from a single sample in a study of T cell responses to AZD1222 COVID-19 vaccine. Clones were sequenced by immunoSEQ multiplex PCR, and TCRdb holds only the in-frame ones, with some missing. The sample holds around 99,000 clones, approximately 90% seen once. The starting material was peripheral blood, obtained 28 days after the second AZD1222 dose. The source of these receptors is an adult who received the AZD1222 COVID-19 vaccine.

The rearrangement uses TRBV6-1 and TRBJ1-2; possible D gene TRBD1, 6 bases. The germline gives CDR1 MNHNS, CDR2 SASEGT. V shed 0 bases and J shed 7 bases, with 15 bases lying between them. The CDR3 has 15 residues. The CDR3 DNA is TGTGCCAGCAGTGAAGCGTTGGCAGGGGAACTTGGCTACACCTTC. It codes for CASSEALAGELGYTF.

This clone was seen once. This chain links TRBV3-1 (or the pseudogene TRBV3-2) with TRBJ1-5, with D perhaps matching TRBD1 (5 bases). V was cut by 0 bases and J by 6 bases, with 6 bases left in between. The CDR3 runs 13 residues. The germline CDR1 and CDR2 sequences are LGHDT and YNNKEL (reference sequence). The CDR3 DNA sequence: TGTGCCAGCAGCCAAGAGGGGGGTCAGCCCCAGCATTTT. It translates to CASSQEGGQPQHF.

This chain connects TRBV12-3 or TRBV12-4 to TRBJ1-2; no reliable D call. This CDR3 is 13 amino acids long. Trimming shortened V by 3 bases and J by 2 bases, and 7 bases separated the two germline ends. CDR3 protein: CASSFEENYGYTF. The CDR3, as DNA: TGTGCCAGCAGTTTCGAGGAAAACTATGGCTACACCTTC.

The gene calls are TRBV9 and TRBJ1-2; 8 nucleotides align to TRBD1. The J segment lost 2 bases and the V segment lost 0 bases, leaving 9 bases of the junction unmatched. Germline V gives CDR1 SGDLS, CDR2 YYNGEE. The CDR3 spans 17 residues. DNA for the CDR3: TGTGCCAGCAGCGTAGACACAGGGGGGTTTAGAAACTATGGCTACACCTTC. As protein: CASSVDTGGFRNYGYTF.

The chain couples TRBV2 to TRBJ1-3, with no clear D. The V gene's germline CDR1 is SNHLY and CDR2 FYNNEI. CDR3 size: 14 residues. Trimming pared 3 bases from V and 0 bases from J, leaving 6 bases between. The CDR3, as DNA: TGTGCCAGCAGTGATTCTGGCTCTGGAAACACCATATATTTT. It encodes CASSDSGSGNTIYF. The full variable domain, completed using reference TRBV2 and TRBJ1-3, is EPEVTQTPSHQVTQMGQEVILRCVPISNHLYFYWYRQILGQKVEFLVSFYNNEISEKSEIFDDQFSVERPDGSNFTLKIRSTKLEDSAMYFCASSDSGSGNTIYFGEGSWLTVV.

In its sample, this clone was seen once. The CDR3 DNA is TGTGCCACCAGCAGATACCGGGGGGAGCAGTACTTC. Translated: CATSRYRGEQYF. This chain uses TRBV15 with TRBJ2-7; TRBD2 might be the D (6 bases). The CDR3 is 12 residues long. V lost 2 bases and J lost 7, with 9 bases in between. Germline loops: CDR1 LNHNV, CDR2 YYDKDF (reference sequence).

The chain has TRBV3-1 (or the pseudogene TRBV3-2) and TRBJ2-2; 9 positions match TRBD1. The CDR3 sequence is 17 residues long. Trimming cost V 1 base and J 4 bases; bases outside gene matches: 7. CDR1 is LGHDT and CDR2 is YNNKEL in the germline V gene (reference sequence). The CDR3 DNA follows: TGTGCCAGCAGCCAAGGTACAGGGGGCGCGTTCACCGGGGAGCTGTTTTTT. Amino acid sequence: CASSQGTGGAFTGELFF.

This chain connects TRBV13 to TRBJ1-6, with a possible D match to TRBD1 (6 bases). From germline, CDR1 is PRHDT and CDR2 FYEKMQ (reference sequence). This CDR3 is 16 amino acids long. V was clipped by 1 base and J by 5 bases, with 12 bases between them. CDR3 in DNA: TGTGCCAGCAGCTTAGTGGGGGCGCGGGATAATTCACCCCTCCACTTT. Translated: CASSLVGARDNSPLHF.

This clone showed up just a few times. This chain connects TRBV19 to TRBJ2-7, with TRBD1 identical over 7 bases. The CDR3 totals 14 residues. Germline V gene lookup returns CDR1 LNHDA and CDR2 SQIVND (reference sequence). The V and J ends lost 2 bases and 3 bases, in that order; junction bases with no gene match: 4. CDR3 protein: CASSINRDSYEQYF. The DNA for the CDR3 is TGTGCCAGTAGTATAAACAGGGACAGCTACGAGCAGTACTTC.

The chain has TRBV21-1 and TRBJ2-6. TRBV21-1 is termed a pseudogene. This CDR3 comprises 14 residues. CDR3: CASSKVSGANVLTF. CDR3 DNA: TGTGCCAGCAGCAAAGTTTCTGGGGCCAACGTCCTGACTTTC.

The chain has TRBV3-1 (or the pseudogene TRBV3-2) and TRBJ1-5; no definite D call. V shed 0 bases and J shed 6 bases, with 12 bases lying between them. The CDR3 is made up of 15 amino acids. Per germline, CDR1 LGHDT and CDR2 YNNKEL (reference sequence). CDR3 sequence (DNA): TGTGCCAGCAGCCAAGACCTACTATCGGGTCAGCCCCAGCATTTT. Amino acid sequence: CASSQDLLSGQPQHF.

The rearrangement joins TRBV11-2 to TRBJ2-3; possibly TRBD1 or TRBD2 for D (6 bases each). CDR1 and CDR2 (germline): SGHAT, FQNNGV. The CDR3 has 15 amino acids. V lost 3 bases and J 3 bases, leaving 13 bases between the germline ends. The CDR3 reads CASSLGGLRTDTQYF. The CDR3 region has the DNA TGTGCCAGCAGCTTGGGGGGCTTAAGAACAGATACGCAGTATTTT.

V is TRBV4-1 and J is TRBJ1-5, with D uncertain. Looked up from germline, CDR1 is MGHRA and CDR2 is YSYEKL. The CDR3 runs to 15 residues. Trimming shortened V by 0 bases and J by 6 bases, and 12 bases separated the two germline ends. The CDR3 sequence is CASSQDLADFQPQHF. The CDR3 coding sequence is TGCGCCAGCAGCCAAGATCTCGCGGACTTTCAGCCCCAGCATTTT.

CDR3 in DNA: TGTGCCAGCAGCCAGGGCAGGGGAGCCGAGCAGTACTTC. Its translation: CASSQGRGAEQYF. The chain uses TRBV3-1 (or the pseudogene TRBV3-2) and TRBJ2-7; possible D gene TRBD1, 6 bases. Deletions cut 3 bases from V and 6 bases from J, with 12 bases between. The CDR3 is made up of 13 amino acids. Germline CDR1 and CDR2: LGHDT and YNNKEL (reference sequence).

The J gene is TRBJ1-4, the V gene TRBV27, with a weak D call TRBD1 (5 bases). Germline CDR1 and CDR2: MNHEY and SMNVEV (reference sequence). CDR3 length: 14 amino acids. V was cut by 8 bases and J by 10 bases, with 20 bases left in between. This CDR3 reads CASWPGDGAGKLFF. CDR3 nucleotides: TGTGCCAGCTGGCCGGGGGACGGCGCGGGAAAACTGTTTTTT.

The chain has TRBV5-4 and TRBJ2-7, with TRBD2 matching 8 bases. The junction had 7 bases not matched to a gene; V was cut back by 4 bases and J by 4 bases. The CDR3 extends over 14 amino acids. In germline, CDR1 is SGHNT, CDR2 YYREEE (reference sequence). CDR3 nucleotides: TGTGCCAGCAGCGACAGCGCGGGGGGTTACGAGCAGTACTTC. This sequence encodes CASSDSAGGYEQYF.

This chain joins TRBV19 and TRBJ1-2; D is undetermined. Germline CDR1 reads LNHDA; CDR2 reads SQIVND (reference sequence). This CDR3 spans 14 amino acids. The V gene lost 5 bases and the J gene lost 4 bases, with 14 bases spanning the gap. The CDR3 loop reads CASSPERVSYGYTF. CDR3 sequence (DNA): TGTGCCAGTAGTCCGGAAAGGGTTAGCTATGGCTACACCTTC.

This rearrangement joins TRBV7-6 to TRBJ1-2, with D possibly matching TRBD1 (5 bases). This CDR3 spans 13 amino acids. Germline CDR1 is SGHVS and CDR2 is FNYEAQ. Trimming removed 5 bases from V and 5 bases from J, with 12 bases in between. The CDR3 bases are TGTGCCAGCAGCCACGCCAGGGAATATGGCTACACCTTC. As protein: CASSHAREYGYTF.

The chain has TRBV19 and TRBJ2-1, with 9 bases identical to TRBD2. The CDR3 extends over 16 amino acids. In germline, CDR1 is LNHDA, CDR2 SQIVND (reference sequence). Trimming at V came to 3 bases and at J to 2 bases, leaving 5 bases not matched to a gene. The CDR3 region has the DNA TGTGCCAGTAGTATTCGACTAGCGGCTACCTACAATGAGCAGTTCTTC. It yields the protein CASSIRLAATYNEQFF. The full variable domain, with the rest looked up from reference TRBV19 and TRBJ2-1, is DGGITQSPKYLFRKEGQNVTLSCEQNLNHDAMYWYRQDPGQGLRLIYYSQIVNDFQKGDIAEGYSVSREKKESFPLTVTSAQKNPTAFYLCASSIRLAATYNEQFFGPGTRLTVL.

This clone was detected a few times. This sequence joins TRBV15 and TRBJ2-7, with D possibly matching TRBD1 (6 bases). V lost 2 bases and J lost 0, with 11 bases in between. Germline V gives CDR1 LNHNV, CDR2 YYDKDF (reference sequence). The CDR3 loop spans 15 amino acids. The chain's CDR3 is CATSRTGFPSYEQYF. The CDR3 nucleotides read TGTGCCACCAGCAGAACAGGGTTTCCCTCCTACGAGCAGTACTTC.

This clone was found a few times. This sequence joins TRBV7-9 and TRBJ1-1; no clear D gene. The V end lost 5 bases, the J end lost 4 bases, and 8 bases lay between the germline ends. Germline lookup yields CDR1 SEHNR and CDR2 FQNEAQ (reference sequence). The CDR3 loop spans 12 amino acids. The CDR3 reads CASSPPITEAFF. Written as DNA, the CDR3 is TGTGCCAGCAGCCCCCCAATCACTGAAGCTTTCTTT. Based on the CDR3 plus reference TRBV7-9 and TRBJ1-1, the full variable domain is DTGVSQNPRHKITKRGQNVTFRCDPISEHNRLYWYRQTLGQGPEFLTYFQNEAQLEKSRLLSDRFSAERPKGSFSTLEIQRTEQGDSAMYLCASSPPITEAFFGQGTRLTVV.

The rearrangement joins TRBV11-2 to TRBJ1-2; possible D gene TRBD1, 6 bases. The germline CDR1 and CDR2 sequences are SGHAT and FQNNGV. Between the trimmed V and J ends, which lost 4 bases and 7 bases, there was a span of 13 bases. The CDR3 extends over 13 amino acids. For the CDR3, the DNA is TGTGCCAGCAGCTCAGGGGCGGATCCTGGCTACACCTTC. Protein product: CASSSGADPGYTF. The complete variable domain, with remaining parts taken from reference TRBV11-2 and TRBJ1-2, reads EAGVAQSPRYKIIEKRQSVAFWCNPISGHATLYWYQQILGQGPKLLIQFQNNGVVDDSQLPKDRFSAERLKGVDSTLKIQPAKLEDSAVYLCASSSGADPGYTFGSGTRLTVV.

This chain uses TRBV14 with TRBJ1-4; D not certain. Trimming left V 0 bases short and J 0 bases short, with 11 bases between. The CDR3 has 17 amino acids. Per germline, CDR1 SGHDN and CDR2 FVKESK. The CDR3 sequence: CASSQDFHGATNEKLFF. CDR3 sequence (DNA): TGTGCCAGCAGCCAAGATTTTCATGGAGCAACTAATGAAAAACTGTTTTTT.

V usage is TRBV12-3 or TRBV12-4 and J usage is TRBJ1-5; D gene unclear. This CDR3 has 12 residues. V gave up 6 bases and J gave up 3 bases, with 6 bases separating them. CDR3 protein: CASSGPNQPQHF. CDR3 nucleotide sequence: TGTGCCAGCAGCGGACCCAATCAGCCCCAGCATTTT.

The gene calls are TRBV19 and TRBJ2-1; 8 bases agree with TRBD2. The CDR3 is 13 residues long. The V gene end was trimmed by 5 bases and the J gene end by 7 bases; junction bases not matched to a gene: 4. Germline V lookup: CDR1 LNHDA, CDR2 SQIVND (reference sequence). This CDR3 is CASSPGGANEQFF. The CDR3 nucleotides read TGTGCCAGTAGTCCCGGGGGGGCTAATGAGCAGTTCTTC.

The CDR3 region is CASSYSAGGIYGYTF. CDR3 DNA: TGTGCCAGCAGTTACTCTGCAGGGGGTATTTATGGCTACACCTTC. The rearrangement links TRBV6-5 to TRBJ1-2; TRBD1 matches 7 bases. This CDR3 has 15 amino acids. V dropped 0 bases and J dropped 5; count of bases not matched to a gene: 6. Per germline, CDR1 MNHEY and CDR2 SVGAGI.

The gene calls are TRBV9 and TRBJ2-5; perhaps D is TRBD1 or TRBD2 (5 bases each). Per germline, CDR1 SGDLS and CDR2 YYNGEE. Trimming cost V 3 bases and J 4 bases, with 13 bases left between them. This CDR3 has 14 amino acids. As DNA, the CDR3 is TGTGCCAGCAGCGCGGGGCGGGTCGGAGAGACCCAGTACTTC. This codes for CASSAGRVGETQYF.

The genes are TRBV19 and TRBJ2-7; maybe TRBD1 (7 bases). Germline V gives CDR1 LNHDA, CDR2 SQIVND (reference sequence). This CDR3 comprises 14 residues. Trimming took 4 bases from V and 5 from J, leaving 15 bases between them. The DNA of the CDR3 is TGTGCCAGTAGTAAAGACAGGGTAGCGGACGAGCAGTACTTC. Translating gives CASSKDRVADEQYF.

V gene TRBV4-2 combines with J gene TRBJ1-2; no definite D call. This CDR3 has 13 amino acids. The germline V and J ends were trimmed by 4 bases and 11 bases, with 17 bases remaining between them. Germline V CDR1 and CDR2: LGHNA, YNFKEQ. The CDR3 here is CASSPKDGGVYTF. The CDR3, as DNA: TGTGCCAGCAGCCCGAAAGATGGCGGGGTTTACACCTTC.

In DNA, the CDR3 is TGTGCCAGCAGTTACGGTGGAGGTAACACCATATATTTT. It codes for CASSYGGGNTIYF. The chain links TRBV6-5 to TRBJ1-3; D uncertain. The CDR3 has 13 amino acids. V lost 2 bases and J 7 bases, leaving 9 bases between the germline ends. CDR1 MNHEY and CDR2 SVGAGI come from the germline V gene.